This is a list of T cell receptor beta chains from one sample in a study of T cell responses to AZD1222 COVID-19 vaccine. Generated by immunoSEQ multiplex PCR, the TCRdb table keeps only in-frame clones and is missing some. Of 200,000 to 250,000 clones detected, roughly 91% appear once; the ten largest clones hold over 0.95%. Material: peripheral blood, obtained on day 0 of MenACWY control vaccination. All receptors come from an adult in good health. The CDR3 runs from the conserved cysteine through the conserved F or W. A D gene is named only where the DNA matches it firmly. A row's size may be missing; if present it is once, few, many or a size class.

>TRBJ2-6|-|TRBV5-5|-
TGTGCCAGCAGCTTGATACAGGGATACGGGGCCAACGTCCTGACTTTC
CASSLIQGYGANVLTF
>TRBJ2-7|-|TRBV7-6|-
TGTGCCAGCAGCTCCGTGGGACAACAGGCGGGAGAGCAGTACTTC
CASSSVGQQAGEQYF
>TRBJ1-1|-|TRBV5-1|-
TGCGCCAGCAGCTTGGGAGGGGGAAACACTGAAGCTTTCTTT
CASSLGGGNTEAFF
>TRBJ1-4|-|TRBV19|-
TGTGCCACCAACAGGGCGCCTAATGAAAAACTGTTTTTT
CATNRAPNEKLFF
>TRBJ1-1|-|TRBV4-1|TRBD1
TGCGCCAGCAGCCAAGGCGGGACAGGGAGGTCGAGGAACACTGAAGCTTTCTTT
CASSQGGTGRSRNTEAFF
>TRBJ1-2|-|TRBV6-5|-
TGTGCCAGCAGTTACTTTATGGGGGGCAGTTATGGCTACACCTTC
CASSYFMGGSYGYTF
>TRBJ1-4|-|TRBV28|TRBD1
TGTGCCAGCAGGACAGGGGGGCATGAAAAACTGTTTTTT
CASRTGGHEKLFF
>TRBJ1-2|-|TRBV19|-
TGTGCCAGTAGTATCGGGTCCGTCTATGGCTACACCTTC
CASSIGSVYGYTF
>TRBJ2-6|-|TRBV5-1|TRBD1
TGCGCCAGCAGCTCTTCGGACAGGGCGCGGGCCAACGTCCTGACTTTC
CASSSSDRARANVLTF
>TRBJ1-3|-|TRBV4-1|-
TGCGCCAGCAGCCAAGGGCTCCTTGCCTCTGGAAACACCATATATTTT
CASSQGLLASGNTIYF
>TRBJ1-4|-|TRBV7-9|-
TGTGCCAGCAGCCAGCCCTTGGGGGGAGCAACTAATGAAAAACTGTTTTTT
CASSQPLGGATNEKLFF
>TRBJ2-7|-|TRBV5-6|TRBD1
TGTGCCAGCAGCTTGGGACAGGGGATCCGCTACGAGCAGTACTTC
CASSLGQGIRYEQYF
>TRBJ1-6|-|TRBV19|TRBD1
TGTGCCAGTAGGACAGGGGGAAGCAATTCACCCCTCCACTTT
CASRTGGSNSPLHF
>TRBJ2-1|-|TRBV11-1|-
TGTGCCAGCAGCTTAGACCCCTTGAGCTCCTACAATGAGCAGTTCTTC
CASSLDPLSSYNEQFF
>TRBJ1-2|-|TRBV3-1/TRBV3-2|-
TGTGCCAGCAGCCAGGTAGCGGGCGGCTACACCTTC
CASSQVAGGYTF
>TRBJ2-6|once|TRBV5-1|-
TGCGCCAGCAGCCGGGAAGGGCTCGGTGGGGCCAACGTCCTGACTTTC
CASSREGLGGANVLTF